A selection of T cell receptor beta chains follows, all from one sample in a study of OX40 agonist ivuxolimab in advanced cancers. Only in-frame clones appear in the TCRdb table, and some are missing; sequencing was by immunoSEQ multiplex PCR. The sample yields around 67,000 clones, about 87% seen once. The sample here was CD4+ or CD8+ T cells sorted from blood, taken in a trial of the OX40 agonist ivuxolimab. These receptor sequences come from an adult with an advanced solid tumor such as melanoma, head and neck, liver or kidney cancer. CDR3s include the opening cysteine and the closing phenylalanine or tryptophan. A D gene is named only where the DNA matches it firmly. Rows may omit the clone size; those that give it use once, few, many or a size class.

v_call	j_call	clone_size	d_call	cdr3_nt	cdr3_aa
TRBV28	TRBJ2-1	NA	NA	TGTGCCAGCACAAAGGGAGGCGTTATACGGGGCGAGCAGTTCTTC	CASTKGGVIRGEQFF
TRBV7-2	TRBJ2-1	NA	TRBD2	TGTGCCAGCAGCTTACGCCCTAGCGGTATCGGGGGGACGATCAATGAGCAGTTCTTC	CASSLRPSGIGGTINEQFF
TRBV7-3	TRBJ2-7	NA	TRBD1	TGTGCCAGCAGCATAGACAGGGGAGACTCATACGAGCAGTACTTC	CASSIDRGDSYEQYF
TRBV28	TRBJ2-3	NA	TRBD2	TGTGCCAGCACCCCCCCGGGACTACGAACAGATACGCAGTATTTT	CASTPPGLRTDTQYF
TRBV18	TRBJ1-5	NA	NA	TGTGCCAGCTCACCACAGAAGGATCAGCCCCAGCATTTT	CASSPQKDQPQHF
TRBV10-3	TRBJ1-1	NA	TRBD1	TGTGCCATCAGGGACTGGACAGGGTTCACTGAAGCTTTCTTT	CAIRDWTGFTEAFF
TRBV5-1	TRBJ1-1	NA	NA	TGCGCCAGCAGCTTAGATATGAACACTGAAGCTTTCTTT	CASSLDMNTEAFF
TRBV28	TRBJ2-7	once	NA	TGTGCCAGCAGTTTATCGGGCAGGGTGGGCTACGAGCAGTACTTC	CASSLSGRVGYEQYF
TRBV15	TRBJ1-3	NA	NA	TGTGCCACCAGCAGAGATAAGGTTGGAAACACCATATATTTT	CATSRDKVGNTIYF
TRBV7-9	TRBJ1-3	NA	TRBD1	TGTGCCAGCAGCAAGGGACAGGGGGATTGGAACACCATATATTTT	CASSKGQGDWNTIYF
TRBV6-4	TRBJ1-1	NA	NA	TGTGCCAGCAGTGACTCTCCGGCGGGCCGGGACTCTGAAGCTTTCTTT	CASSDSPAGRDSEAFF
TRBV9	TRBJ2-1	NA	TRBD2	TGTGCCAGTAGCCCCATCGCGGCGGGAGGACTCCGAGGGGGTAGAAATGAGCAGTTCTTC	CASSPIAAGGLRGGRNEQFF
TRBV6-1	TRBJ1-3	NA	NA	TGTGCCAGCAGTGAGGATTCCTCTGGAAACACCATATATTTT	CASSEDSSGNTIYF
TRBV7-7	TRBJ2-7	NA	TRBD1	TGTGCTAGCAGCTTCGCTGACAGGGACGAGCAGTACTTC	CASSFADRDEQYF
TRBV15	TRBJ2-3	few	NA	TGTGCCACCAGCAGAGGGCACACAGATACGCAGTATTTT	CATSRGHTDTQYF
TRBV29-1	TRBJ1-1	NA	NA	TGCAGCGTTGAGAGATCGAACACTGAAGCTTTCTTT	CSVERSNTEAFF
TRBV5-5	TRBJ2-7	once	NA	TGTGCCAGCAGCCGGTCGAGGATCCTCTCCTACGAGCAGTACTTC	CASSRSRILSYEQYF
TRBV7-6	TRBJ2-1	NA	TRBD1	TGTGCCAGCAGCTCTCGGACAGGGGGCAATGAGCAGTTCTTC	CASSSRTGGNEQFF
TRBV5-1	TRBJ2-1	NA	TRBD1	TGCGCCAGCAGCTTGCTGACAGGGACCAATGAGCAGTTCTTC	CASSLLTGTNEQFF